Shown below are 17 T cell receptor beta chains from a single sample sequenced in a study of T-cell reconstitution after alpha-beta-depleted transplantation in children (dated by TCRdb to the mid-2010s). Receptor libraries were prepared by PCR. Sequencing instrument: Illumina HiSeq 2500. Molecular barcoding was employed in the preparation of TCR libraries, with unique molecular identifiers being used to normalize TCRbeta repertoire quantification. TCRdb reprocessed the public reads (quality trimming at Q25 with fastp, clone calling with MiXCR) and kept in-frame beta chains. A single entry per CDR3 protein holds the most common genes and DNA from its merged rows. This sample holds approximately 100,000 distinct CDR3 sequences; 10% to 15% were observed only once. The ten most abundant clones make up approximately 14% of the sample. Sequencing used PBMCs from the stem cell graft donor, obtained from the stem cell graft. Receptors were obtained from a human donor who donated a stem cell graft to a child with inherited bone marrow failure.

This clonotype has ten or more counts. The chain links TRBV4-2 to TRBJ1-5, with D unresolved. The germline V and J ends were trimmed by 1 base and 7 bases, with 8 bases remaining between them. Per germline, CDR1 LGHNA and CDR2 YNFKEQ. The CDR3 runs to 13 residues. CDR3 residues: CASSQVLDQPQHF. CDR3 nucleotide sequence: TGTGCCAGCAGCCAAGTTTTAGACCAGCCCCAGCATTTT.

This clonotype was recorded at least ten times. The CDR3 DNA reads TGCGCCAGCAGCAATCCGGGACTAGCACTTCAAGAGACCCAGTACTTC. Its protein is CASSNPGLALQETQYF. The rearrangement uses TRBV5-1 and TRBJ2-5, with 9 bases lining up with TRBD2. J was trimmed by 2 bases and V by 4 bases; bases with no gene match: 9. There are 16 residues in the CDR3. From germline, CDR1 is SGHRS and CDR2 YFSETQ.

This clonotype was detected ten times or more. This chain uses TRBV20-1 with TRBJ2-7; 9 bases line up with TRBD2. Germline-derived CDR1 and CDR2 are DFQATT and SNEGSKA (reference sequence). V was pared by 6 bases and J by 0 bases, with 6 bases of the junction left unmatched. The CDR3 covers 14 residues. CDR3 DNA sequence: TGCAGTGCAGGGACTAGCAGGAGCTCCTACGAGCAGTACTTC. It yields the protein CSAGTSRSSYEQYF.

This clonotype was observed many times. The chain combines TRBV5-1 with TRBJ2-3; a possible D gene is TRBD1 (6 bases). V was shortened by 8 bases and J by 4 bases, with 14 bases between the two germline ends. This CDR3 is 13 amino acids long. Germline assignment: CDR1 SGHRS and CDR2 YFSETQ. CDR3 bases: TGCGCCAGTCACAGGGATTGGGCAGATACGCAGTATTTT. This encodes CASHRDWADTQYF.

This clonotype was seen ten or more times. The chain has TRBV11-1 and TRBJ1-1; 7 bases are a match to TRBD1. CDR1 SGHAT and CDR2 FQDESV come from the germline V gene (reference sequence). CDR3 size: 17 residues. V was clipped by 4 bases and J by 11 bases; unmatched bases: 22. The CDR3 nucleotides read TGTGCCAGCAGCTATCCACCCCGGGACAGCCCTGAAGTAAGGGCTTTCTTT. Protein: CASSYPPRDSPEVRAFF. Variable domain in full (rest from reference TRBV11-1 and TRBJ1-1): EAEVAQSPRYKITEKSQAVAFWCDPISGHATLYWYRQILGQGPELLVQFQDESVVDDSQLPKDRFSAERLKGVDSTLKIQPAELGDSAMYLCASSYPPRDSPEVRAFFGQGTRLTVV.

This clonotype was picked up many times. This sequence joins TRBV4-1 and TRBJ2-2; 8 bases line up with TRBD1. Germline CDR1 and CDR2: MGHRA and YSYEKL. This CDR3 has 16 residues. Unmatched junction bases numbered 7, after V lost 4 bases and J lost 3 bases. CDR3 nucleotides: TGCGCCAGCAGCCTCAGACAGGGGTCGGACACCGGGGAGCTGTTTTTT. Protein sequence: CASSLRQGSDTGELFF.

Notes on this clonotype: At one end the junction does not follow the germline gene, possibly because of a read error. The V gene is TRBV7-7, the J gene TRBJ2-5; 10 bases are shared with TRBD2. Germline CDR1 is SSHAT and CDR2 is FNYEAQ (reference sequence). The CDR3 consists of 17 residues. CDR3 nucleotides: TGTGCTAGCAGCCCTGGACTAGCGGACCTGTACCAAGAGACCCAGTACTTC. Encoded protein: CASSPGLADLYQETQYF.

In its sample, this clonotype was seen many times. The chain has TRBV7-2 and TRBJ1-6, with D possibly being TRBD1 (6 bases). In germline, CDR1 is SGHTA, CDR2 FQGNSA. The CDR3 has 17 residues. Trimming pared 5 bases from V and 4 bases from J, leaving 18 bases between. In DNA, the CDR3 is TGTGCCAGCAGCCGGAGATACAGGGCTAATTATAATTCACCCCTCCACTTT. This encodes CASSRRYRANYNSPLHF.

As regards this clonotype: Germline and junction disagree at one end, which may indicate a read error. The rearrangement joins TRBV5-1 to TRBJ2-5; D unclear. CDR3 size: 14 residues. Germline CDR1 and CDR2: SGHRS and YFSETQ. The CDR3 loop reads CAGSLVVNEETQYF. Written as DNA, the CDR3 is TGCGCCGGCAGCTTGGTAGTCAACGAAGAGACCCAGTACTTC.

This clonotype was picked up many times. CDR3 region: CASRDSGSRYEQYF. The CDR3 nucleotides are TGTGCCAGCAGAGATAGCGGGAGCCGCTACGAGCAGTACTTC. The chain carries TRBV2 and TRBJ2-7; the match to TRBD2 covers 9 bases. The CDR3 covers 14 residues. Germline V CDR1 and CDR2: SNHLY, FYNNEI. V shed 6 bases, J shed 3 bases, and the junction held 6 bases outside the gene matches. The whole variable domain, remainder taken from reference TRBV2 and TRBJ2-7, is EPEVTQTPSHQVTQMGQEVILRCVPISNHLYFYWYRQILGQKVEFLVSFYNNEISEKSEIFDDQFSVERPDGSNFTLKIRSTKLEDSAMYFCASRDSGSRYEQYFGPGTRLTVT.

This sequence joins TRBV5-1 and TRBJ1-1; D is undetermined. The V gene lost 0 bases and the J gene lost 1 base, with 7 bases spanning the gap. This CDR3 region has 14 residues. Germline CDR1 and CDR2: SGHRS and YFSETQ. The CDR3: CASSLGAWNTEAFF. The CDR3 nucleotides are TGCGCCAGCAGCTTGGGGGCATGGAACACTGAAGCTTTCTTT.

This clonotype was detected many times. The J gene is TRBJ2-2, the V gene TRBV12-3 or TRBV12-4; D is unresolved. Trimming took off 3 bases at V and 7 bases at J, with 6 bases between the two ends. This CDR3 contains 12 residues. This CDR3 reads CASSFSGGELFF. In DNA, the CDR3 is TGTGCCAGCAGTTTCTCTGGCGGGGAGCTGTTTTTT.

Ten or more counts support this clonotype. The V and J genes are TRBV4-3 and TRBJ1-1; D unclear. There are 16 residues in the CDR3. The V gene lost 2 bases and the J gene lost 0 bases, with 13 bases spanning the gap. Germline V gene data show CDR1 as LGHNA and CDR2 as YSLEER. In nucleotides, the CDR3 is TGCGCCAGCAGCCAATCCCCATCTCCAATGAACACTGAAGCTTTCTTT. The encoded protein is CASSQSPSPMNTEAFF.

This clonotype was detected only once. The chain joins TRBV2 to TRBJ2-6, with D perhaps TRBD1 or TRBD2 (5 bases each). The CDR3 length is 19 residues. V lost 11 bases and J 0 bases, leaving 26 bases between the germline ends. Germline assignment: CDR1 SNHLY and CDR2 FYNNEI. CDR3 protein: CARCRNPGDLSSGANVLTF. In nucleotides, the CDR3 is TGTGCCCGCTGTAGAAACCCTGGGGACCTAAGCTCTGGGGCCAACGTCCTGACTTTC.

This clonotype was observed many times. The rearrangement uses TRBV4-3 and TRBJ1-2; 9 positions match TRBD1. CDR1 and CDR2 from the germline V gene are LGHNA and YSLEER. The V gene end was trimmed by 4 bases and the J gene end by 4 bases; junction bases not matched to a gene: 4. This CDR3 has 14 amino acids. DNA of the CDR3: TGCGCCAGCAGCCTTGGGACAGGGACCTATGGCTACACCTTC. It codes for CASSLGTGTYGYTF.

Ten or more counts support this clonotype. J is TRBJ1-5 and V is TRBV4-2, with D perhaps matching TRBD1 (6 bases). V lost 4 bases, J lost 1 base, and 11 bases lay in between. CDR1 is LGHNA, CDR2 YNFKEQ, per germline. CDR3 size: 15 residues. CDR3 protein: CASSLRDISNQPQHF. In DNA form, the CDR3 reads TGTGCCAGCAGCCTCCGGGACATCAGCAATCAGCCCCAGCATTTT.

In its sample, this clonotype was seen many times. This chain connects TRBV14 to TRBJ1-2, with a weak D call TRBD1 (6 bases). CDR3 length equals 16 residues. V lost 1 base and J lost 4, with 16 bases in between. CDR1 SGHDN and CDR2 FVKESK come from the germline V gene. The CDR3 DNA follows: TGTGCCAGCAGCCAAGTTGGAGGGGGATTGAGCTATGGCTACACCTTC. Translation: CASSQVGGGLSYGYTF.